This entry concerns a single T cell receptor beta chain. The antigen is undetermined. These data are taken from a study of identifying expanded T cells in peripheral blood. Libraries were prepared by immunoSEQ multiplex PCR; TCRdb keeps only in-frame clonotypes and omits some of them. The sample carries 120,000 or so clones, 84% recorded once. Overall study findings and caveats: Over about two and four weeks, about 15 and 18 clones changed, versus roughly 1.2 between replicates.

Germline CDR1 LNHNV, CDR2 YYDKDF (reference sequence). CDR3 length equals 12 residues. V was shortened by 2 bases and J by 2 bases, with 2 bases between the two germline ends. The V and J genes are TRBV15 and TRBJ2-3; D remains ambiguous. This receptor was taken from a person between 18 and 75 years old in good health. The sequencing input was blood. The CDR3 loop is CATSRSTDTQYF. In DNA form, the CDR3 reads TGTGCCACCAGCAGATCCACAGATACGCAGTATTTT.